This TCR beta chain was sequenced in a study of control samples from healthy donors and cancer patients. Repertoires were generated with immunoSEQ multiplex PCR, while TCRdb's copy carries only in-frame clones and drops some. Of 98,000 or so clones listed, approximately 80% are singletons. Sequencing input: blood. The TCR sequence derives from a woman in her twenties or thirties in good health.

The CDR3 region has the DNA TGCGCCAGCAGCTTGGAGGCTGAGGACTATGGCTACACCTTC. It encodes CASSLEAEDYGYTF. The chain carries TRBV5-1 and TRBJ1-2; D unclear. V was clipped by 0 bases and J by 3 bases, with 9 bases between them. There are 14 residues in the CDR3. CDR1 and CDR2 from the germline V gene are SGHRS and YFSETQ.